A selection of T cell receptor beta chains follows, all from one sample in a study of cytomegalovirus exposure and HLA in healthy donors. The table came from immunoSEQ multiplex PCR; TCRdb's copy has only in-frame clones and leaves some out. The table includes some 140,000 clones, 70% to 80% detected once. The specimen was PBMCs. These receptors all stem from a man between 40 and 49 years old in good health and CMV-seropositive. Both conserved end residues are part of each CDR3. Fields, in order: clone size, J gene, V gene, CDR3 protein. The listing skips clone size in some rows; elsewhere it reads once, few, many or a size class.

once TRBJ2-7 TRBV5-1 CASSLGTSAQGEQYF
few TRBJ2-2 TRBV9 CASSTQRGLADTGELFF
- TRBJ1-2 TRBV6-1 CASNPREGRPYGYTF
- TRBJ2-2 TRBV6-6 CASRDSGSWELFF
- TRBJ2-2 TRBV7-2 CASSLRARGELFF
- TRBJ2-1 TRBV5-6 CASSSRGGGRYNEQFF
- TRBJ2-1 TRBV7-3 CASSFGGNNEQFF
- TRBJ2-1 TRBV7-3 CASSLLPTGSSYNEQFF
- TRBJ2-7 TRBV2 CASSEDRVYEQYF
- TRBJ1-5 TRBV5-1 CASSWGEGGGQPQHF
- TRBJ2-7 TRBV29-1 CSVVASGRLYEQYF
- TRBJ2-7 TRBV7-2 CASSPRHPPYEQYF
few TRBJ2-1 TRBV10-3 CAIRIQSEQFF
- TRBJ2-3 TRBV27 CASNRSEMCTDTQYF
- TRBJ2-2 TRBV18 CASSGLAANTGELFF
- TRBJ1-1 TRBV2 CASSETGGYTEAFF
- TRBJ1-2 TRBV11-2 CASSLARNYGYTF
- TRBJ2-4 TRBV5-4 CASSFGTGENIQYF
- TRBJ2-1 TRBV27 CASSWGLGLAVPNEQFF
- TRBJ2-2 TRBV7-3 CASSLAGVGTGELFF
- TRBJ1-6 TRBV30 CACGRGDNSPLHF
- TRBJ1-4 TRBV7-9 CASSSTENEKLFF
- TRBJ2-1 TRBV29-1 CSVAGGVNEQFF
- TRBJ1-2 TRBV5-1 CASSPGGTGDNYGYTF
once TRBJ2-5 TRBV18 CASSHGRGGVETQYF
- TRBJ2-5 TRBV25-1 CASSPLGLAGQETQYF
few TRBJ2-1 TRBV5-1 CASSLELPNEQFF
- TRBJ1-4 TRBV7-9 CASSPQGATNEKLFF
- TRBJ1-2 TRBV4-1 CASGTTGASGGYTF
- TRBJ2-7 TRBV28 CASSGATGGEDEQYF
- TRBJ2-3 TRBV7-6 CASSLAPRGRGTDTQYF
- TRBJ1-6 TRBV5-4 CASSFRTGTYSPLHF
- TRBJ2-4 TRBV5-4 CASSLDHSKNIQYF
- TRBJ1-2 TRBV4-1 CASSQDQGVYGYTF
few TRBJ2-2 TRBV15 CATSRGGVLNTGELFF
- TRBJ2-1 TRBV7-8 CASSVTGAAHNEQFF
- TRBJ1-2 TRBV10-1 CASSDRQNYGYTF
- TRBJ1-2 TRBV6-1 CASSEAVRSYGYTF
few TRBJ2-7 TRBV28 CASSLRTQTYEQYF
- TRBJ1-3 TRBV6-1 CASSEVHRLATIYF
- TRBJ2-7 TRBV28 CASSFSQIYEQYF
- TRBJ2-5 TRBV4-1 CASSRLSGGRETQYF
few TRBJ2-2 TRBV6-1 CASSEGSVPGELFF
- TRBJ1-5 TRBV2 CASMWGQDQPQHF